The 7 T cell receptor beta chains in this list originate from one sample, sequenced in a study of blood T cell repertoires in COVID-19. Sequenced by immunoSEQ multiplex PCR; TCRdb stores in-frame clones only, minus some. The repertoire consists of 120,000 to 150,000 clones, with roughly 85% occurring once and the leading ten covering roughly 2.9%. The source material was peripheral blood. Receptors were obtained from a man in his forties or fifties with acute or convalescent COVID-19.

The chain employs TRBV5-1 and TRBJ1-2, with 8 bases matching TRBD1. Germline values: CDR1 SGHRS, CDR2 YFSETQ. With 2 bases clipped from V and 7 bases from J, the junction kept 1 base outside the gene matches. This CDR3 region has 12 residues. The CDR3 loop is CASSFDRGGYTF. The DNA of the CDR3 is TGCGCCAGCAGCTTCGACAGGGGTGGCTACACCTTC. The whole variable domain, filled in from reference TRBV5-1 and TRBJ1-2, reads KAGVTQTPRYLIKTRGQQVTLSCSPISGHRSVSWYQQTPGQGLQFLFEYFSETQRNKGNFPGRFSGRQFSNSRSEMNVSTLELGDSALYLCASSFDRGGYTFGSGTRLTVV.

The chain recombines TRBV7-9 with TRBJ2-4; 7 positions match TRBD2. The CDR3 consists of 12 residues. V trimming: 6 bases; J trimming: 7 bases; junction bases outside the gene matches: 3. The V gene's germline CDR1 is SEHNR and CDR2 FQNEAQ (reference sequence). CDR3 protein: CASRSGGNIQYF. The CDR3 DNA sequence: TGTGCCAGCAGGTCCGGGGGGAACATTCAGTACTTC.

In its sample, this clone was seen a few times. The V and J genes are TRBV21-1 and TRBJ2-7; the table assigns TRBD1, which was not confirmed against the DNA. TRBV21-1 is flagged as a pseudogene. The CDR3 covers 16 residues. CDR3 region: CASSGAFGTDIYEQYF. CDR3 nucleotide sequence: TGTGCCAGCAGCGGAGCTTTCGGGACAGATATCTACGAGCAGTACTTC.

This clone was recorded a few times. This chain joins TRBV6-5 and TRBJ1-4; a possible D gene is TRBD1 (6 bases). Trimming left V 0 bases short and J 8 bases short, with 13 bases between. Germline CDR1 and CDR2: MNHEY and SVGAGI. The CDR3 is 15 amino acids. The CDR3 nucleotides read TGTGCCAGCAGTTACTCAGGACAGAAGGTAGAAAAACTGTTTTTT. Its translation: CASSYSGQKVEKLFF.

The J gene is TRBJ1-2, the V gene TRBV7-2; possibly TRBD1 for D (6 bases). The length of the CDR3 is 13 residues. Trimming removed 5 bases from V and 1 base from J, with 8 bases in between. The germline gives CDR1 SGHTA, CDR2 FQGNSA. The CDR3 loop reads CASSTDSNYGYTF. The CDR3 nucleotides are TGTGCCAGCAGCACGGACAGTAACTATGGCTACACCTTC.

The V and J genes are TRBV28 and TRBJ2-5; D is ambiguous. Germline loops: CDR1 MDHEN, CDR2 SYDVKM. The CDR3 contains 13 residues. Trimming removed 2 bases from V and 1 base from J, with 5 bases in between. The CDR3 protein is CASSLSTQETQYF. The CDR3 DNA reads as TGTGCCAGCAGTTTAAGCACCCAAGAGACCCAGTACTTC.

This rearrangement joins TRBV14 to TRBJ1-1; tentatively, D is TRBD1 (6 bases). Trimming removed 3 bases from V and 12 bases from J, with 17 bases in between. CDR1 and CDR2 from the germline V gene are SGHDN and FVKESK. The CDR3 spans 13 residues. The CDR3 loop is CASSQYRDTVPFF. The CDR3 nucleotides are TGTGCCAGCAGCCAGTACCGGGACACGGTCCCTTTCTTT.